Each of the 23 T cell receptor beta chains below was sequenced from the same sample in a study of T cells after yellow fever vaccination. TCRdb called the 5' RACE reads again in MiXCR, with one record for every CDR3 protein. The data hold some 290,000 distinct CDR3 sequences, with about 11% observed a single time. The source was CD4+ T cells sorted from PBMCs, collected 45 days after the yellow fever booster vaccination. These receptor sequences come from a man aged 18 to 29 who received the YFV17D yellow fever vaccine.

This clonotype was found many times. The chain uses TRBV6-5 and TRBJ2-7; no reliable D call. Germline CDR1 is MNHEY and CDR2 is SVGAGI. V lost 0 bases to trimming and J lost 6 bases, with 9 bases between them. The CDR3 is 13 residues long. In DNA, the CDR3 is TGTGCCAGCAGTTACTCCTACGGCTCCGAGCAGTACGTC. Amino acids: CASSYSYGSEQYV.

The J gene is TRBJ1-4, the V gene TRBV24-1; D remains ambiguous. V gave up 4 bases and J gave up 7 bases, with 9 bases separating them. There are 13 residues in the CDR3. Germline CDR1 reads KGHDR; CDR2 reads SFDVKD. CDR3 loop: CATSDGRVEKLFF. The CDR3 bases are TGTGCCACCAGTGACGGCCGAGTTGAAAAACTGTTTTTT.

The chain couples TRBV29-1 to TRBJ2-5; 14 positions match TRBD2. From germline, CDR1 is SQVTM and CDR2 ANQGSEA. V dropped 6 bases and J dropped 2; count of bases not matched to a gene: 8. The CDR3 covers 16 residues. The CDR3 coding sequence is TGCAGCGTCGCCGGGACTAGCGGGGGTACTCAAGAGACCCAGTACTTC. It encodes CSVAGTSGGTQETQYF.

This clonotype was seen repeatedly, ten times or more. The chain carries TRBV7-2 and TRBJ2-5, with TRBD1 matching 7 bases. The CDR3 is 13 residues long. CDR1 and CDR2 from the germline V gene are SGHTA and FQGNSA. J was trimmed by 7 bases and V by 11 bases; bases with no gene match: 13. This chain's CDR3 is CASTTGRSATQYF. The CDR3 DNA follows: TGTGCCTCCACGACAGGGCGGTCAGCGACCCAGTACTTC.

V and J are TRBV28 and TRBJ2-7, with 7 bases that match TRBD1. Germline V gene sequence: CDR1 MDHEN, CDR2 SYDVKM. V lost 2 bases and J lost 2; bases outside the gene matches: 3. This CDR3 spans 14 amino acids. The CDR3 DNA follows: TGTGCCAGCAGTTTAGGGACAGCAGCCTACGAGCAGTACGTC. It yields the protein CASSLGTAAYEQYV.

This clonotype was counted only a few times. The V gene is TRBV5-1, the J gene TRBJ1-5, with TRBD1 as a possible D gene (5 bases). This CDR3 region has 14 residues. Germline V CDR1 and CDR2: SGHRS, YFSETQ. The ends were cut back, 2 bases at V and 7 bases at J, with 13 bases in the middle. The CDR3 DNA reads TGCGCCAGCAGCTTAGAGGGGACGGGACAGCCCCAGCATTTT. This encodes CASSLEGTGQPQHF.

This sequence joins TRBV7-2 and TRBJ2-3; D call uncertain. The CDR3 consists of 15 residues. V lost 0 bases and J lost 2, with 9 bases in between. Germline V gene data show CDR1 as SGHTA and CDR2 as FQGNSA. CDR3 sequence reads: CASSLANQVTDTQYF. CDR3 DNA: TGTGCCAGCAGCTTAGCGAACCAGGTCACAGATACGCAGTATTTT.

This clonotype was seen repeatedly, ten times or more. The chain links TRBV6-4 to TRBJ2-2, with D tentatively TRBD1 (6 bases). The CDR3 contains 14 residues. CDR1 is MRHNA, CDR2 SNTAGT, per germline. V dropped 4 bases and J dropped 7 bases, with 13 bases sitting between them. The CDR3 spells CASSAEQGFGELFF. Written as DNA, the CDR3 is TGTGCCAGCAGTGCCGAACAGGGATTCGGGGAGCTGTTTTTT.

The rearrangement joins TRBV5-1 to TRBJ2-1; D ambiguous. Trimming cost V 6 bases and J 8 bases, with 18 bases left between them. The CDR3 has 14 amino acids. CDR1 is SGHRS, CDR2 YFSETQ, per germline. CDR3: CASTPSPLIDEQFF. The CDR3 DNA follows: TGCGCCAGCACCCCCTCGCCCCTTATAGATGAGCAGTTCTTC.

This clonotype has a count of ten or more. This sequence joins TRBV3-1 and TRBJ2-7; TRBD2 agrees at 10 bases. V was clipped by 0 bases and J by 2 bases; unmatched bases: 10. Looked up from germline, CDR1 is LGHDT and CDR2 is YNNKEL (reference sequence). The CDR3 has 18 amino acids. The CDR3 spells CASSQERASGGLTYEQYF. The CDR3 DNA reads TGTGCCAGCAGCCAAGAGAGGGCTAGCGGGGGCCTTACCTACGAGCAGTACTTC.

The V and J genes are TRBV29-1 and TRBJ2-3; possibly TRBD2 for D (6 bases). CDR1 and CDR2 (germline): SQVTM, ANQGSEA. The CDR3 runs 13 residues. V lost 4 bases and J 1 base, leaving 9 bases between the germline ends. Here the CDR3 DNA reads TGCAGCGTTGTCGGGGGAGGCACAGATACGCAGTATTTT. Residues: CSVVGGGTDTQYF.

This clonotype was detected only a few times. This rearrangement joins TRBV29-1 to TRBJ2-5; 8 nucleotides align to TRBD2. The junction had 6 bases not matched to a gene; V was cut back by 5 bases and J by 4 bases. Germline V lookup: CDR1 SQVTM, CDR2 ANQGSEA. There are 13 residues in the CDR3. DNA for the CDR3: TGCAGCGTTCACGGGGGGGCAGGAGAGACCCAGTACTTC. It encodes CSVHGGAGETQYF.

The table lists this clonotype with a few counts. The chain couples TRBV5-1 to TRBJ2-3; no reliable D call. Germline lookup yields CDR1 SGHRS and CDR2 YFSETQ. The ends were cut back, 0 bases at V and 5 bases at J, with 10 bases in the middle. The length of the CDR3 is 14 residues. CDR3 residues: CASSLARQVDTQYF. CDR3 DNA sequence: TGCGCCAGCAGCTTGGCTAGGCAAGTAGATACGCAGTATTTT.

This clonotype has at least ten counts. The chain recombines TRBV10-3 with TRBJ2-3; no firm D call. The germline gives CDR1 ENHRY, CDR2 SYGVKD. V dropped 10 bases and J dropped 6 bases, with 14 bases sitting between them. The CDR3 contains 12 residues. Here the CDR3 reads CASSTQPDTQYF. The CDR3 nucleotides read TGTGCCAGCTCAACTCAGCCGGATACGCAGTATTTT.

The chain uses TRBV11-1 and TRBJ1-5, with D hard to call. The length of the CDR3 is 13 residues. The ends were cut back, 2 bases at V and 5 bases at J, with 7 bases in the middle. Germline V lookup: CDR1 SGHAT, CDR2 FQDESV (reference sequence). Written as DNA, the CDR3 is TGTGCCAGCAGCTTATCCGACTATCAGCCCCAGCATTTT. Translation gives CASSLSDYQPQHF. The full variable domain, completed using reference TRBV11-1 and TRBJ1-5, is EAEVAQSPRYKITEKSQAVAFWCDPISGHATLYWYRQILGQGPELLVQFQDESVVDDSQLPKDRFSAERLKGVDSTLKIQPAELGDSAMYLCASSLSDYQPQHFGDGTRLSIL.

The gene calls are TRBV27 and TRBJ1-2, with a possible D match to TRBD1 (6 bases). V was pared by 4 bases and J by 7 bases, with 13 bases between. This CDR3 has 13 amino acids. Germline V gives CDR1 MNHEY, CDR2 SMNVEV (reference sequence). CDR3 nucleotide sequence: TGTGCCAGCAGTTCTGAAACAGGGACTGGCTACACCTTC. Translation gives CASSSETGTGYTF.

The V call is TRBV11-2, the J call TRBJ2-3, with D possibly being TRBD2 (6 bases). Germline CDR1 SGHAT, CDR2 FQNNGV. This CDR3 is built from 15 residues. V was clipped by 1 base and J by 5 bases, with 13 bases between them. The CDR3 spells CASSLVGSGGDTQYF. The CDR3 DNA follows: TGTGCCAGCAGCTTAGTTGGTAGCGGAGGAGATACGCAGTATTTT.

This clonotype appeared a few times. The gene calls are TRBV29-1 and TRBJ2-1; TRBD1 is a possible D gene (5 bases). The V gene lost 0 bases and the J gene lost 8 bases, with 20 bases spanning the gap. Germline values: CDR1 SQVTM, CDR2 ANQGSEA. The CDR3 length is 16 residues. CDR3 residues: CSVEDLSARVSDEQFF. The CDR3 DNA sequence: TGCAGCGTTGAAGATCTTAGTGCCAGGGTGAGCGATGAGCAGTTCTTC.

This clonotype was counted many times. The CDR3 reads CASREATRGMRSDTQYF. For the CDR3, the DNA is TGTGCCAGCAGGGAGGCTACGAGGGGTATGAGGTCAGATACGCAGTATTTT. V gene TRBV12-3 or TRBV12-4 combines with J gene TRBJ2-3; the D gene could be TRBD1 or TRBD2 (5 bases each). This CDR3 spans 17 amino acids. V dropped 6 bases and J dropped 4 bases, with 23 bases sitting between them.

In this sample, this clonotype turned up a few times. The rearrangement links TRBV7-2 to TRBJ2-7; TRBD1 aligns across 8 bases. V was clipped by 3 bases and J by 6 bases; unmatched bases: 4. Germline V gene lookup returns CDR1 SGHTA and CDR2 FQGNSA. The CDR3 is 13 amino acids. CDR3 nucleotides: TGTGCCAGCAGCTTTAGAACAGGGGGCGAGCAGTACGTC. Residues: CASSFRTGGEQYV.

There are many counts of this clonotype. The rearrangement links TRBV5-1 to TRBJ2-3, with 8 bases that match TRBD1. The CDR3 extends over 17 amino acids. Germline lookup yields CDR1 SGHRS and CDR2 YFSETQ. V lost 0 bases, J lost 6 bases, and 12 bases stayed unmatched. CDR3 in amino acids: CASSLGGQGRAMDTQYF. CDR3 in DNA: TGCGCCAGCAGCTTGGGCGGACAGGGCAGGGCGATGGATACGCAGTATTTT.

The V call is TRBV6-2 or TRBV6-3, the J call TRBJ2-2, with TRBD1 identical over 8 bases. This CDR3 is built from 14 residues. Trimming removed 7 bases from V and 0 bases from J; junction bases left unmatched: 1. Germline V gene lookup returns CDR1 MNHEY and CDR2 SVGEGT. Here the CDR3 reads CASKQGANTGELFF. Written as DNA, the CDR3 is TGTGCCAGCAAACAGGGGGCGAACACCGGGGAGCTGTTTTTT.

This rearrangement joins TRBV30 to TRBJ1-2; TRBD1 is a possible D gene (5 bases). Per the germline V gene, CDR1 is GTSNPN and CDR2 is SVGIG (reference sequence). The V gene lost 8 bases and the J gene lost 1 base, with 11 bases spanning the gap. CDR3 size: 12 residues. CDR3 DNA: TGTGCCCACCCCAGGGTTAACTATGGCTACACCTTC. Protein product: CAHPRVNYGYTF.